This T cell receptor beta chain was sequenced for a study of blood T cell repertoires in COVID-19. The CDR3 has 18 residues. CDR1 MNHEY and CDR2 SVGEGT come from the germline V gene. V shed 0 bases and J 1 base; nucleotides not matched to a gene: 6. Profiling relied on immunoSEQ multiplex PCR, and the TCRdb table lists in-frame clones only, not all of them. Seen here are roughly 250,000 clones, approximately 91% observed once, and the top ten hold 2% to 2.5%. The chain joins TRBV6-2 or TRBV6-3 to TRBJ2-5, with 12 bases that match TRBD2. The sequenced sample was PBMCs or T cells enriched from blood (not recorded which). This clonotype was obtained from a woman in her thirties or forties with acute COVID-19. The CDR3 DNA sequence: TGTGCCAGCAGTTACTCGGATGGACTAGCGGGATTCCAAGAGACCCAGTACTTC. This translates into CASSYSDGLAGFQETQYF.